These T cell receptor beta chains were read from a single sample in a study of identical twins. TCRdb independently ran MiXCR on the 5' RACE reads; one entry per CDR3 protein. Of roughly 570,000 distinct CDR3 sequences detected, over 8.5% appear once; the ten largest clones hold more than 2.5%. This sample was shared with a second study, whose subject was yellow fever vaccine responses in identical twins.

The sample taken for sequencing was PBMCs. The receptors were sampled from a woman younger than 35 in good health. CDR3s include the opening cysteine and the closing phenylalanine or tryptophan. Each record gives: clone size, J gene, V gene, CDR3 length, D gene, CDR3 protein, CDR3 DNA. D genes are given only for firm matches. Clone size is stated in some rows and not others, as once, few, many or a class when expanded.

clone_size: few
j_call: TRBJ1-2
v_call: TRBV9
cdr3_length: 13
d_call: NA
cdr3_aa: CASSVGGTDGYTF
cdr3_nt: TGTGCCAGCAGCGTAGGAGGGACCGATGGCTACACCTTC

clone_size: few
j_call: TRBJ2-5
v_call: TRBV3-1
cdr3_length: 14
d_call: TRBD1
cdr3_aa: CASSTRTGTETQYF
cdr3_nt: TGTGCCAGCAGCACGCGGACAGGGACAGAGACCCAGTACTTC

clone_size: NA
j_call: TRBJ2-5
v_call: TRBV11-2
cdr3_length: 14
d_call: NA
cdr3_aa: CASSLDLTPETQYF
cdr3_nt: TGTGCCAGCAGCTTAGATCTCACCCCAGAGACCCAGTACTTC

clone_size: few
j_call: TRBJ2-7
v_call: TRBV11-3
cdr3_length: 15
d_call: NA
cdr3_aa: CASSLGYGSSYEQYF
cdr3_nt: TGTGCCAGCAGCTTAGGGTATGGGTCCTCCTACGAGCAGTACTTC

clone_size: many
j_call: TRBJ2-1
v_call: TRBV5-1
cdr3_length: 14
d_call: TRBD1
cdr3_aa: CASSRDRITNEQFF
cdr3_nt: TGCGCCAGCAGCCGGGACAGGATAACCAATGAGCAGTTCTTC

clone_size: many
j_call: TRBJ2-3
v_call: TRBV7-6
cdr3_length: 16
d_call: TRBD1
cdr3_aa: CASSLVGQESTDTQYF
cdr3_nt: TGTGCCAGCAGCTTAGTGGGACAGGAGAGCACAGATACGCAGTATTTT

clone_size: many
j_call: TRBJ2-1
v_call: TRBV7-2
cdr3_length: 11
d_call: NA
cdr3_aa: CASIRRNEQFF
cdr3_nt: TGTGCCAGCATCCGGCGCAATGAGCAGTTCTTC

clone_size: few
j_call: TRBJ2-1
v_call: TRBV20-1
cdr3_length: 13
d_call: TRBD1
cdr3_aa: CSAPGQGHNEQFF
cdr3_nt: TGCAGTGCCCCGGGACAGGGGCACAATGAGCAGTTCTTC

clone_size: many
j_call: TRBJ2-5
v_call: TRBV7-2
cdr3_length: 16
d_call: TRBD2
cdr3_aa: CASSLSGGAGQETQYF
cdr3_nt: TGTGCCAGCAGCTTAAGCGGGGGGGCGGGGCAAGAGACCCAGTACTTC

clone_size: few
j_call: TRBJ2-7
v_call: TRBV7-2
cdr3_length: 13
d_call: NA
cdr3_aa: CASSLLYGNEQYF
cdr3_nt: TGTGCCAGCAGCTTATTATACGGGAACGAGCAGTACTTC

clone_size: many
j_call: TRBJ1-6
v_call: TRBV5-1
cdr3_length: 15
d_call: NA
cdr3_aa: CASSLRGPNNSPLHF
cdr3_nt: TGCGCCAGCAGCTTGCGAGGACCCAATAATTCACCCCTCCACTTT

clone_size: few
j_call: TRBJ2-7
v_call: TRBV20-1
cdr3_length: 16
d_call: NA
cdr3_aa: CSARVDSLDRTYEQYF
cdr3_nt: TGCAGTGCTAGAGTAGACAGCCTAGATAGAACCTACGAGCAGTACTTC

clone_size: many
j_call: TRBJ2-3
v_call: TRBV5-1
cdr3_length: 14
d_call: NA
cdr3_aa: CASSRGTVTDTQYF
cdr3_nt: TGCGCCAGCAGCCGCGGGACCGTCACAGATACGCAGTATTTT

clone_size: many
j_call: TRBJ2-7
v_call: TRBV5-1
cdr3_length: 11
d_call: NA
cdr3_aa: CASSVGDEQYF
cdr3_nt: TGCGCCAGCAGCGTTGGGGACGAGCAGTACTTC

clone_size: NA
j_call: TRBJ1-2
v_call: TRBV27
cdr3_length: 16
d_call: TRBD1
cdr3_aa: CASSPILTGPNYGYTF
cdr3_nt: TGTGCCAGCAGTCCCATTCTGACAGGGCCTAACTATGGCTACACCTTC

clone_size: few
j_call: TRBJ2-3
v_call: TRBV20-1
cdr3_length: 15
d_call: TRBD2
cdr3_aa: CSARGGAGGVDTQYF
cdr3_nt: TGCAGTGCTAGAGGTGGAGCGGGGGGGGTGGATACGCAGTATTTT

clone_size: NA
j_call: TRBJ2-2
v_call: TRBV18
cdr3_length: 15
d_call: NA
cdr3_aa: CASSALDSSAGELFF
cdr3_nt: TGTGCCAGCTCAGCCCTTGACTCTTCGGCCGGGGAGCTGTTTTTT

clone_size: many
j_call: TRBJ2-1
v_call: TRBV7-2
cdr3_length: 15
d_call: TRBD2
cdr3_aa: CASSVAGGPYNEQFF
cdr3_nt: TGTGCCAGCAGCGTAGCGGGGGGGCCCTACAATGAGCAGTTCTTC

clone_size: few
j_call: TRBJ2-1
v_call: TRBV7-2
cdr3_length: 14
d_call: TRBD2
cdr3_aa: CASSTGTSYNEQFF
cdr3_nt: TGTGCCAGCAGCACCGGGACTAGCTACAATGAGCAGTTCTTC

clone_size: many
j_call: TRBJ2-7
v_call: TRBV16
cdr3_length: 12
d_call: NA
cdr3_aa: CASSRIKNEQYF
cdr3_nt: TGTGCCAGCAGCCGCATAAAGAACGAGCAGTACTTC

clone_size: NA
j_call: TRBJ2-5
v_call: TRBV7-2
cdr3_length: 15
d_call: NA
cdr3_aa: CASSFTSWYQETQYF
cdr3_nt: TGTGCCAGCAGCTTCACTTCCTGGTACCAAGAGACCCAGTACTTC

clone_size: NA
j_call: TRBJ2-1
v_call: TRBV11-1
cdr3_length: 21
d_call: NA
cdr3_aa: CASSFLEPLHGRDSSYNEQFF
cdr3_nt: TGTGCCAGCAGCTTCCTCGAACCGCTCCATGGGCGGGATAGCTCCTACAATGAGCAGTTCTTC

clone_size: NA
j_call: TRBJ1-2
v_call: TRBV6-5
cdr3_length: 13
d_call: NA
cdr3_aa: CASSYGGIYGYTF
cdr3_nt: TGTGCCAGCAGTTACGGAGGGATCTATGGCTACACCTTC

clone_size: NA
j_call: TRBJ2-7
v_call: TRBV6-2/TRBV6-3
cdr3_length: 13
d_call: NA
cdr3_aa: CASSYTDRYEQYF
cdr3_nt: TGTGCCAGCAGTTATACCGACCGGTACGAGCAGTACTTC